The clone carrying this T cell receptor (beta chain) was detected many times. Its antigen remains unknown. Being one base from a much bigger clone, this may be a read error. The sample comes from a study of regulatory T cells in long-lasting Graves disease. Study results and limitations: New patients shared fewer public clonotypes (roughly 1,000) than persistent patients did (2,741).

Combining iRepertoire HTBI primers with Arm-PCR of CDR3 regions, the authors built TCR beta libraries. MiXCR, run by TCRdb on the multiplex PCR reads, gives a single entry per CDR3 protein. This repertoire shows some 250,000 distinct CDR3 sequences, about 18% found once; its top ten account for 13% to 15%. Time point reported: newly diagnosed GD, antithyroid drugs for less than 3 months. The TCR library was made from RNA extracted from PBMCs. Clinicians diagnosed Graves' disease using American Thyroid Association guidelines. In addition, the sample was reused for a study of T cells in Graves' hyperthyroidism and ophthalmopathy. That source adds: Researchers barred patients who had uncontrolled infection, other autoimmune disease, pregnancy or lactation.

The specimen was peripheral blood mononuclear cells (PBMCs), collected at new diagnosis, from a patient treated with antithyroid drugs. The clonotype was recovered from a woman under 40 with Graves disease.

This chain's CDR3 is CARSLAWGKGTNYGYTF. DNA of the CDR3: TGTGCCCGCAGCTTAGCCTGGGGGAAAGGGACTAACTATGGCTACACCTTC. This chain connects TRBV11-2 to TRBJ1-2; D is possibly TRBD1 (5 bases). This CDR3 is 17 amino acids long. The germline V gene encodes CDR1 SGHAT and CDR2 FQNNGV.